The 24 T cell receptor beta chains below come from one sample, sequenced in a study of PD-L1 blockade in urothelial cancer. Libraries were prepared by immunoSEQ multiplex PCR; TCRdb keeps only in-frame clonotypes and omits some of them. The sample records over 45,000 clones, about 90% being singletons. The source material was PBMCs, sampled around atezolizumab (anti-PD-L1) treatment. All receptors derive from a man aged 55 to 70 with urothelial cancer.

This clone was found a few times. This CDR3 reads CAWRTDRGGAFF. DNA of the CDR3: TGTGCCTGGAGGACCGACAGGGGGGGAGCTTTCTTT. The chain is built from TRBV30 and TRBJ1-1; 9 nucleotides align to TRBD1. With 3 bases clipped from V and 10 bases from J, the junction kept 6 bases outside the gene matches. The CDR3 runs to 12 residues. The germline V gene encodes CDR1 GTSNPN and CDR2 SVGIG (reference sequence).

The genes are TRBV9 and TRBJ2-1; 12 bases line up with TRBD2. The V gene end was trimmed by 7 bases and the J gene end by 10 bases; junction bases not matched to a gene: 9. Germline V gene data show CDR1 as SGDLS and CDR2 as YYNGEE. CDR3 length equals 14 residues. CDR3 residues: CASQGASGGDEQFF. The CDR3 DNA is TGTGCCAGCCAGGGGGCTAGCGGGGGGGACGAGCAGTTCTTC.

This chain links TRBV28 with TRBJ1-5; possible D gene TRBD1, 5 bases. CDR3 length: 15 residues. V was shortened by 1 base and J by 3 bases, with 10 bases between the two germline ends. Germline assignment: CDR1 MDHEN and CDR2 SYDVKM. CDR3 coding DNA: TGTGCCAGCAGTTTATCTGGGGGGTACAATCAGCCCCAGCATTTT. Translation gives CASSLSGGYNQPQHF.

The chain carries TRBV19 and TRBJ1-5; 7 nucleotides align to TRBD1. This CDR3 comprises 14 residues. V trimming: 6 bases; J trimming: 2 bases; junction bases outside the gene matches: 4. Germline loops: CDR1 LNHDA, CDR2 SQIVND (reference sequence). The chain's CDR3 is CASRPDRGNQPQHF. The CDR3 nucleotides are TGTGCCAGTAGGCCTGACAGGGGCAATCAGCCCCAGCATTTT.

This clone was seen a few times. The rearrangement uses TRBV27 and TRBJ1-2, with TRBD1 matching over 7 bases. V gave up 7 bases and J gave up 4 bases; unmatched junction bases: 6. Germline CDR1 reads MNHEY; CDR2 reads SMNVEV (reference sequence). The CDR3 consists of 13 residues. The CDR3 spells CASKSQGVYGYTF. DNA of the CDR3: TGTGCCAGCAAGAGTCAGGGGGTCTATGGCTACACCTTC.

J is TRBJ1-5 and V is TRBV6-1; no clear D. V lost 2 bases, J lost 6 bases, and 17 bases lay in between. Per the germline V gene, CDR1 is MNHNS and CDR2 is SASEGT. The CDR3 contains 16 residues. CDR3: CASSERVGRIVQPQHF. In nucleotides, the CDR3 is TGTGCCAGCAGTGAAAGGGTAGGGAGAATTGTTCAGCCCCAGCATTTT.

This clone occurred a few times. V and J are TRBV20-1 and TRBJ2-7; D ambiguous. CDR1 and CDR2 (germline): DFQATT, SNEGSKA (reference sequence). V gave up 2 bases and J gave up 5 bases, with 7 bases separating them. The length of the CDR3 is 11 residues. The CDR3 loop reads CSARLSDEQYF. In DNA, the CDR3 is TGCAGTGCTAGATTGTCGGACGAGCAGTACTTC.

The chain links TRBV5-6 to TRBJ1-1; possible D gene TRBD1, 6 bases. Germline V gene lookup returns CDR1 SGHDT and CDR2 YYEEEE. The CDR3 is made up of 14 amino acids. The germline V and J ends were trimmed by 0 bases and 2 bases, with 8 bases remaining between them. This CDR3 reads CASSLGTVNTEAFF. DNA of the CDR3: TGTGCCAGCAGCTTGGGGACAGTTAACACTGAAGCTTTCTTT.

This rearrangement joins TRBV5-4 to TRBJ2-1; 13 bases match TRBD2. The CDR3 runs 15 residues. V lost 4 bases and J lost 8; bases outside the gene matches: 6. CDR1 SGHNT and CDR2 YYREEE come from the germline V gene (reference sequence). CDR3 protein: CASSRTSGGGDEQFF. The CDR3 coding sequence is TGTGCCAGCAGCCGGACTAGCGGGGGAGGCGATGAGCAGTTCTTC.

The chain combines TRBV5-1 with TRBJ2-2; TRBD1 matches 11 bases. Trimming removed 3 bases from V and 8 bases from J; junction bases left unmatched: 9. The CDR3 extends over 16 amino acids. CDR1 is SGHRS, CDR2 YFSETQ, per germline. As DNA, the CDR3 is TGCGCCAGCAGCTCGAGGACAGGGGGCGCTTTTGGGGAGCTGTTTTTT. Its protein product is CASSSRTGGAFGELFF.

The V and J genes are TRBV9 and TRBJ1-2; D perhaps matches TRBD1 (6 bases). The CDR3 consists of 13 residues. Trimming left V 0 bases short and J 13 bases short, with 16 bases between. CDR1 and CDR2 from the germline V gene are SGDLS and YYNGEE. The CDR3 nucleotides read TGTGCCAGCAGCGTAGGACAGGCGCGACGTTTCACCTTC. Translated, it gives CASSVGQARRFTF.

The CDR3 DNA sequence: TGTGCCACCAGGATCAGGGGGGTTACCGGGGAGCTGTTTTTT. This gives the protein CATRIRGVTGELFF. This chain links TRBV15 with TRBJ2-2; a weak D match, TRBD1 (7 bases). The CDR3 runs 14 residues. Germline-derived CDR1 and CDR2 are LNHNV and YYDKDF (reference sequence). Trimming cost V 6 bases and J 5 bases, with 13 bases left between them.

The chain employs TRBV11-3 and TRBJ2-7, with D uncertain. V was cut by 0 bases and J by 6 bases, with 6 bases left in between. Germline V gene sequence: CDR1 SGHNT, CDR2 YENEEA. The CDR3 is 12 amino acids. The CDR3 DNA reads as TGTGCCAGCAGCTTAGATGGCCTCGAGCAGTACTTC. Its translation: CASSLDGLEQYF.

The chain has TRBV11-2 and TRBJ2-1; 12 bases align to TRBD2. This CDR3 contains 15 residues. The germline CDR1 and CDR2 sequences are SGHAT and FQNNGV. Unmatched junction bases numbered 2, after V lost 4 bases and J lost 4 bases. The CDR3 DNA reads TGTGCCAGCAGCTCCACTAGCGGGGGGTACAATGAGCAGTTCTTC. Its protein is CASSSTSGGYNEQFF.

The rearrangement joins TRBV6-6 to TRBJ1-1; possibly TRBD1 for D (6 bases). CDR1 is MNHNY and CDR2 is SVGAGI in the germline V gene (reference sequence). The CDR3 extends over 14 amino acids. Trimming shortened V by 1 base and J by 6 bases, and 12 bases separated the two germline ends. The CDR3 nucleotides read TGTGCCAGCAGTTACTTACAGGGTGACGCTGAAGCTTTCTTT. It is translated as CASSYLQGDAEAFF.

The chain is built from TRBV25-1 and TRBJ1-4; D gene uncertain. The germline V gene has CDR1 MGHDK and CDR2 SYGVNS. The CDR3 covers 15 residues. Trimming took off 3 bases at V and 8 bases at J, with 16 bases between the two ends. The CDR3 spells CASSDTTKIWEKLFF. In DNA, the CDR3 is TGTGCCAGCAGTGACACGACAAAAATTTGGGAAAAACTGTTTTTT.

The V call is TRBV11-2, the J call TRBJ2-1; D ambiguous. V lost 0 bases and J 7 bases, leaving 7 bases between the germline ends. The length of the CDR3 is 13 residues. CDR1 and CDR2 from the germline V gene are SGHAT and FQNNGV. CDR3 coding DNA: TGTGCCAGCAGCTTAGATGTTGCGAATGAGCAGTTCTTC. It codes for CASSLDVANEQFF.

The chain carries TRBV7-3 and TRBJ2-1; 12 bases align to TRBD2. Trimming at V came to 4 bases and at J to 7 bases, leaving 5 bases not matched to a gene. The germline CDR1 and CDR2 sequences are SGHTA and FQGTGA. The CDR3 runs 15 residues. The CDR3 DNA reads as TGTGCCAGCAGCTCGACTAGCGGGGGCCAGAATGAGCAGTTCTTC. This encodes CASSSTSGGQNEQFF.

This chain joins TRBV10-2 and TRBJ2-1, with 9 bases fitting TRBD2. The germline V gene encodes CDR1 WSHSY and CDR2 SAAADI. The CDR3 loop spans 17 amino acids. After removal of 2 bases from V and 4 bases from J, the junction contained 9 bases not matched to a gene. The CDR3 region is CASSEEAGGPWYNEQFF. Here the CDR3 DNA reads TGCGCCAGCAGTGAGGAGGCGGGGGGGCCTTGGTACAATGAGCAGTTCTTC.

The chain uses TRBV7-3 and TRBJ2-2; 7 positions match TRBD1. V trimming: 5 bases; J trimming: 4 bases; junction bases outside the gene matches: 4. Germline CDR1 reads SGHTA; CDR2 reads FQGTGA. The CDR3 extends over 14 amino acids. For the CDR3, the DNA is TGTGCCAGCAGCCCTCGACAGGGCACCGGGGAGCTGTTTTTT. Protein sequence: CASSPRQGTGELFF.

The chain couples TRBV4-3 to TRBJ2-3; 8 positions agree with TRBD2. Germline-derived CDR1 and CDR2 are LGHNA and YSLEER. This CDR3 is 17 amino acids long. With 0 bases clipped from V and 5 bases from J, the junction kept 10 bases outside the gene matches. In DNA form, the CDR3 reads TGCGCCAGCAGCCAAGATCCGGACGGGGGGGCGGTAGATACGCAGTATTTT. Protein: CASSQDPDGGAVDTQYF.

The V gene is TRBV7-3, the J gene TRBJ2-2; TRBD1 matches at 8 bases. V trimming: 5 bases; J trimming: 2 bases; junction bases outside the gene matches: 7. CDR1 SGHTA and CDR2 FQGTGA come from the germline V gene. The CDR3 loop spans 16 amino acids. The CDR3 DNA sequence: TGTGCCAGCAGCCCCCGGACAGGGAGAAACACCGGGGAGCTGTTTTTT. Encoded protein: CASSPRTGRNTGELFF.

The chain couples TRBV5-1 to TRBJ2-1, with TRBD1 matching 9 bases. Trimming took 1 base from V and 5 from J; bases not matched to a gene: 4. CDR1 SGHRS and CDR2 YFSETQ come from the germline V gene. The CDR3 spans 15 residues. The chain's CDR3 is CASSLRTGDNNEQFF. DNA of the CDR3: TGCGCCAGCAGCTTGAGGACAGGGGATAACAATGAGCAGTTCTTC.

The chain links TRBV2 to TRBJ1-6, with a possible D match to TRBD1 (5 bases). The V end lost 3 bases, the J end lost 9 bases, and 21 bases lay between the germline ends. This CDR3 region has 17 residues. Germline CDR1 is SNHLY and CDR2 is FYNNEI. CDR3 nucleotides: TGTGCCAGCAGTGATGTCTTCCTGGGGGGTCGTAGTTCACCCCTCCACTTT. This translates into CASSDVFLGGRSSPLHF.